This TCR beta chain was recorded in a study of CD8+CD57+ T cells in acquired aplastic anemia. At the level of the study: An average of 3.2 ug of DNA was obtained from sorted CD4+ and CD8+ cells.

Germline CDR1 and CDR2: DFQATT and SNEGSKA (reference sequence). With 3 bases removed from V and 14 bases from J, the gap between germline ends came to 11 bases. The CDR3 sequence is 11 residues long. Study-wide results and caveats: Patients and controls were found to share twenty-nine CD8+ CDR3 sequences. Controls and patients did not differ significantly in CD8+ Simpson's diversity.

CD8+CD57+ cell expansion had been shown by flow cytometry in patients chosen for sequencing. Patients had received no therapy at the time of blood sampling. This clonotype has ten or more counts. Its antigen remains unknown. The use of genomic DNA as template underpinned the TCR beta VDJ and CDR3 profiling. Each CDR3 protein is one row after TCRdb ran MiXCR on the reads. This table holds around 500,000 distinct CDR3 sequences, around a third found once. The receptor comes from a human donor with aplastic anemia. V is TRBV20-1 and J is TRBJ1-6; no clear D gene. The specimen was sorted CD4+, CD8+, or CD8+CD57+ T cells (not recorded which) from PBMCs. CDR3 in amino acids: CSARSEMTLHF. CDR3 bases: TGCAGTGCTAGGTCGGAGATGACCCTCCACTTT.